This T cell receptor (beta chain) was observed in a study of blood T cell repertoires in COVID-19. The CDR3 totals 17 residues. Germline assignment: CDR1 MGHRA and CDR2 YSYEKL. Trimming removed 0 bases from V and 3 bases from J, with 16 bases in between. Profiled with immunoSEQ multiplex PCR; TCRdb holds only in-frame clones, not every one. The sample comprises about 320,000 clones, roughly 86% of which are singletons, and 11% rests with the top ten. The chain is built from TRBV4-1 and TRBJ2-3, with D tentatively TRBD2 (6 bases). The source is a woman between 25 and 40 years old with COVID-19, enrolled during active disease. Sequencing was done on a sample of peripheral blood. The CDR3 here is CASSQDPGGIGTDTQYF. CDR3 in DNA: TGCGCCAGCAGCCAAGATCCCGGGGGTATCGGGACAGATACGCAGTATTTT.